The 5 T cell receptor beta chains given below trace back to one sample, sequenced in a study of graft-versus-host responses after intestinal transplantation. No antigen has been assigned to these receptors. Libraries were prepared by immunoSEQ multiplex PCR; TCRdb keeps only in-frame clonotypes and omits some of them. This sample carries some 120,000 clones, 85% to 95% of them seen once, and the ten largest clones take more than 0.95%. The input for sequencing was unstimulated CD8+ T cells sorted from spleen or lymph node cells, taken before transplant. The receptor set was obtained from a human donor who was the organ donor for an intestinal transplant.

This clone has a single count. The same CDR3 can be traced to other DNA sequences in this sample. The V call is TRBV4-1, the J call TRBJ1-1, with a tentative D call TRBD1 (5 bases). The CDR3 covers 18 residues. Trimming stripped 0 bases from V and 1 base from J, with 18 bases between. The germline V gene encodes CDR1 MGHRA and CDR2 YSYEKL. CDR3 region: CASSQDRAVLGWNTEAFF. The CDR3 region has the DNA TGCGCCAGCAGCCAAGACAGGGCGGTTCTGGGATGGAACACTGAAGCTTTCTTT.

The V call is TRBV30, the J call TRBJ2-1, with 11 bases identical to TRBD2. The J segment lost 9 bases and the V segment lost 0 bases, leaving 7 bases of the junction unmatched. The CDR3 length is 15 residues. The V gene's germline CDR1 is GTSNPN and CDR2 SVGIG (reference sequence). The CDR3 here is CAWSVLRLAGFEQFF. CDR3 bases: TGTGCCTGGAGTGTATTGAGACTAGCGGGATTTGAGCAGTTCTTC.

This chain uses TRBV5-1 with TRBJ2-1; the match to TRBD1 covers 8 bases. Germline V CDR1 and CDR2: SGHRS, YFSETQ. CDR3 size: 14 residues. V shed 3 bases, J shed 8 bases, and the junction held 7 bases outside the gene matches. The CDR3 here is CASSWSLTGDEQFF. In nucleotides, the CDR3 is TGCGCCAGCAGCTGGAGCCTGACAGGGGATGAGCAGTTCTTC. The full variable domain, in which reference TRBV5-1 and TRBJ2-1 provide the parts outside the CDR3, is KAGVTQTPRYLIKTRGQQVTLSCSPISGHRSVSWYQQTPGQGLQFLFEYFSETQRNKGNFPGRFSGRQFSNSRSEMNVSTLELGDSALYLCASSWSLTGDEQFFGPGTRLTVL.

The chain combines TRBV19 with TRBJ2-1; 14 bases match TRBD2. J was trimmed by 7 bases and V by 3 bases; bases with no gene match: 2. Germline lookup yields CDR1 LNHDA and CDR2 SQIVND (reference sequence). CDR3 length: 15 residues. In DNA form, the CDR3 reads TGTGCCAGTAGTATTGGGACTAGCGGGAGTAATGAGCAGTTCTTC. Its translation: CASSIGTSGSNEQFF.

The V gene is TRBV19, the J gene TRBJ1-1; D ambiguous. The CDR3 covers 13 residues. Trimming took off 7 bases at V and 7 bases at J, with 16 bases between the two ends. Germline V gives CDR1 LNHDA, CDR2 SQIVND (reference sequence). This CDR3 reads CASTLWSGSEAFF. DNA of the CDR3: TGTGCCAGTACTCTATGGTCCGGAAGTGAAGCTTTCTTT.